This T cell receptor (beta chain) was recorded in a study of shared T cell receptors in the human thymus. Profiling relied on immunoSEQ multiplex PCR, and the TCRdb table lists in-frame clones only, not all of them. This table has under 850,000 clones, approximately 88% appearing once. These same records also appear under a second study, on human thymus T cells. That source reports: Thymus pieces cut out during corrective heart surgery were the tissue that was used.

This receptor was taken from a boy younger than two with a congenital heart defect. Sequencing was carried out using thymocytes.

CDR3 sequence: CASSLAIYRGGGTDTQYF. In DNA form, the CDR3 reads TGTGCCAGCAGCTTAGCGATCTACAGGGGAGGAGGCACAGATACGCAGTATTTT. The chain combines TRBV7-2 with TRBJ2-3; D possibly corresponds to TRBD1 (7 bases). The CDR3 covers 18 residues. Germline assignment: CDR1 SGHTA and CDR2 FQGNSA. V lost 0 bases and J 1 base, leaving 17 bases between the germline ends.